This section outlines one T cell receptor beta chain sequence together with its context. The data stem from a study of CD8+CD57+ T cells in acquired aplastic anemia. Study in general: Sorted cells (CD4+ and CD8+) yielded DNA amounts that averaged around 3.5 ug.

Germline loops: CDR1 SGDLS, CDR2 YYNGEE. With 3 bases removed from V and 0 bases from J, the gap between germline ends came to 15 bases. This CDR3 contains 17 residues. According to the study, genomic DNA was the template for TCR beta VDJ and CDR3 profiling. TCRdb analysed the reads with MiXCR anew, one entry per CDR3 protein. The data hold some 44,000 distinct CDR3 sequences, with approximately 67% observed a single time. Specimen: sorted CD4+, CD8+, or CD8+CD57+ T cells (not recorded which) from PBMCs. This chain connects TRBV9 to TRBJ2-2, with D unresolved. The receptor's source is a human donor in good health, serving as a control. The CDR3 is CASSATQGRSNTGELFF. The CDR3 DNA sequence: TGTGCCAGCAGCGCGACTCAAGGACGGTCGAACACCGGGGAGCTGTTTTTT.